Sequencing of this T cell receptor beta chain was carried out in a study of T cells in Graves' hyperthyroidism and ophthalmopathy. Whole-study results and caveats: Median prediction lead before ophthalmopathy onset was 6.5 months with the model. Blood also carried most thyroid clonotypes expanded above 0.001.

Researchers took RNA transcripts and amplified the TCR beta CDR3 regions from them. TCR CDR3 underwent first-round RT-PCR with the HTBI primer set. TCRdb used MiXCR to reprocess the multiplex PCR reads, holding one entry per CDR3 protein. This table has some 600,000 distinct CDR3 sequences, over 11% appearing once. Criteria for exclusion of patients were uncontrolled infection, other autoimmune disease, pregnancy or lactation. The CDR3 is 16 amino acids. Per germline, CDR1 SGHDT and CDR2 YYEEEE. V lost 2 bases and J lost 4; bases outside the gene matches: 12. This clonotype has at least ten counts. Its matching antigen is unknown.

The chain employs TRBV5-6 and TRBJ2-7; TRBD2 matches 7 bases. Sequencing was performed on blood. The TCR originated in a woman in her twenties or thirties with Graves' hyperthyroidism that later progressed to Graves' ophthalmopathy. The CDR3 DNA sequence: TGTGCCAGCAGCTTCACCTTAGCGGGCCGTCAATACGAGCAGTACTTC. Translating gives CASSFTLAGRQYEQYF.